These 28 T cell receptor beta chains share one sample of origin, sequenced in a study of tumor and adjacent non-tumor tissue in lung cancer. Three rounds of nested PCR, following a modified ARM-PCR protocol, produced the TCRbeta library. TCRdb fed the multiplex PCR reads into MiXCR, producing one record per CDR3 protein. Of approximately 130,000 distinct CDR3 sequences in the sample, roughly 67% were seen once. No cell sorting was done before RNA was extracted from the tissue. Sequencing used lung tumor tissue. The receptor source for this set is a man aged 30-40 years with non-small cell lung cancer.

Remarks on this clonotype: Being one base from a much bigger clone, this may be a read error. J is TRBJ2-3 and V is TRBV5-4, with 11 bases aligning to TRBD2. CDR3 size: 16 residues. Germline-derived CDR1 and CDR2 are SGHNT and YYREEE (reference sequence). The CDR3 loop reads CASSYEGLAGGDKQYF. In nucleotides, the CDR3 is TGTGCCAGCAGCTACGAAGGGCTAGCGGGGGGAGATAAGCAGTATTTT.

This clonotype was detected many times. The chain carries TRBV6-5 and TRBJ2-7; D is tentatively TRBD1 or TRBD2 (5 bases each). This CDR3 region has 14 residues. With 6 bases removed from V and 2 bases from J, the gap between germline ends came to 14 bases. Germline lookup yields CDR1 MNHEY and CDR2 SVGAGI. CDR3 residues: CASSRSGPTYEQYF. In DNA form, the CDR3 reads TGTGCCAGCAGCCGTTCGGGACCTACCTACGAGCAGTACTTC.

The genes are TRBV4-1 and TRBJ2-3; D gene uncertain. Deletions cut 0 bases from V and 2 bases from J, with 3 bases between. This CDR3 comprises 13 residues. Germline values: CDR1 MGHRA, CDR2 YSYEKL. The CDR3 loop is CASSQEFTDTQYF. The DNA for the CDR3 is TGCGCCAGCAGCCAAGAATTCACAGATACGCAGTATTTT.

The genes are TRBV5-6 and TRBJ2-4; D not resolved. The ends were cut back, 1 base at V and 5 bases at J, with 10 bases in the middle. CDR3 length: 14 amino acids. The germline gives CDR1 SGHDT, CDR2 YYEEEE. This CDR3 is CASSLFSGQNIQYF. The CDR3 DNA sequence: TGTGCCAGCAGCTTGTTTTCAGGTCAAAACATTCAGTACTTC.

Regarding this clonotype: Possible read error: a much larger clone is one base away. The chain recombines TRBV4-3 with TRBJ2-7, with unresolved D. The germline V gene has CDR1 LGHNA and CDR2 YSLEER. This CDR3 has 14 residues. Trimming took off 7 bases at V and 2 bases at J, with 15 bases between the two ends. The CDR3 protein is CASIHGLSAYEQYF. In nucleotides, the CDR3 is TGCGCCAGCATCCACGGTTTATCGGCCTACGAGCAGTACTTC.

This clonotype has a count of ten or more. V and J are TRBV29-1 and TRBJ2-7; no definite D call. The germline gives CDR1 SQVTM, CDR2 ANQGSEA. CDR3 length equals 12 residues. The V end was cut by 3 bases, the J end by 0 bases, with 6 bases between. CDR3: CSVDADSYEQYF. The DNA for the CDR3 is TGCAGCGTTGACGCAGACTCCTACGAGCAGTACTTC.

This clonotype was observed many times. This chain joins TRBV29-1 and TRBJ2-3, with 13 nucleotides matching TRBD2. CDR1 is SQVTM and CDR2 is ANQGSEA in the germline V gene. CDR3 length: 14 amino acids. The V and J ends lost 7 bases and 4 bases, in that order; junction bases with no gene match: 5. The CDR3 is CSARGTSGADTQYF. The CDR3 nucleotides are TGCAGCGCCCGAGGGACTAGCGGGGCAGATACGCAGTATTTT.

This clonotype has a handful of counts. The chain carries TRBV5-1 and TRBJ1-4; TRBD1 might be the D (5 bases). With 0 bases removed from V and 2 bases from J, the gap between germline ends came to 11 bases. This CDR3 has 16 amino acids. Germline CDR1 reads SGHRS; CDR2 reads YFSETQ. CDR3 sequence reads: CASSLDFGGTNEKLFF. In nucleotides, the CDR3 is TGCGCCAGCAGCTTGGACTTCGGGGGTACTAATGAAAAACTGTTTTTT.

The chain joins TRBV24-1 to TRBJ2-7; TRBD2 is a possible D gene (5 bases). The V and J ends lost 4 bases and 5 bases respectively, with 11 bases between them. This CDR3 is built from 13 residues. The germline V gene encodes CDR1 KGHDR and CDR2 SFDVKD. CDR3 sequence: CATSDGSDDEQYF. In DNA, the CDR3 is TGTGCCACCAGTGACGGTAGCGACGACGAGCAGTACTTC.

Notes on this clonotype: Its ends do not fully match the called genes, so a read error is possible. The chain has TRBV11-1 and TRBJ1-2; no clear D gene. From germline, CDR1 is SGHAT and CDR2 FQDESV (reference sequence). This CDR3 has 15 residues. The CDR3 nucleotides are TGTGCCAGCAGCCCAAATTATGGGTCGAACAAAGGCTACAGATTC. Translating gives CASSPNYGSNKGYRF. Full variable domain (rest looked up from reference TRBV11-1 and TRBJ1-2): EAEVAQSPRYKITEKSQAVAFWCDPISGHATLYWYRQILGQGPELLVQFQDESVVDDSQLPKDRFSAERLKGVDSTLKIQPAELGDSAMYLCASSPNYGSNKGYRFGSGTRLTVV.

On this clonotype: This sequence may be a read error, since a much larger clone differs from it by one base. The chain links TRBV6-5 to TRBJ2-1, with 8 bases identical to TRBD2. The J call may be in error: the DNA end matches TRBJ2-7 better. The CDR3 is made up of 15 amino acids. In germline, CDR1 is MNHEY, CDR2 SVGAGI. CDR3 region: CASSYDGGADNEQYF. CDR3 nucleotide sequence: TGTGCCAGCAGTTACGACGGGGGGGCCGACAATGAGCAGTACTTC.

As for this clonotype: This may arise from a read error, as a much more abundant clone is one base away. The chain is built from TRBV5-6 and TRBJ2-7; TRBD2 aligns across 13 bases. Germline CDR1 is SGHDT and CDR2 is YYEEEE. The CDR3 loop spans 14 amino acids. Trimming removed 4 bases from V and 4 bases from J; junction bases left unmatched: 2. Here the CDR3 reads CASSGTSGTYEQYF. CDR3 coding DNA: TGTGCCAGCAGCGGGACTAGCGGGACGTACGAGCAGTACTTC.

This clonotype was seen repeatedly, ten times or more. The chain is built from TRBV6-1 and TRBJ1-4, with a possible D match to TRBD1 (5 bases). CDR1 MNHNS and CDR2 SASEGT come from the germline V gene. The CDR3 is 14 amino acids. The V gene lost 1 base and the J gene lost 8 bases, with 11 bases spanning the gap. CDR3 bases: TGTGCCAGCAGTGAAGGGGGCGCGGCGGAAAAACTGTTTTTT. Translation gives CASSEGGAAEKLFF.

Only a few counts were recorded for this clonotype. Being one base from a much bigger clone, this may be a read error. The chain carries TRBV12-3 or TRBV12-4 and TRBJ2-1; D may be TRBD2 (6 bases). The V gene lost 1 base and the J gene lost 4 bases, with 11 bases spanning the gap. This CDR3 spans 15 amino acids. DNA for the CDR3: TGTGCCAGCAGTTTAGTGTTAGCGGAATACAATGAGCAGTTCTTC. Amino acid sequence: CASSLVLAEYNEQFF.

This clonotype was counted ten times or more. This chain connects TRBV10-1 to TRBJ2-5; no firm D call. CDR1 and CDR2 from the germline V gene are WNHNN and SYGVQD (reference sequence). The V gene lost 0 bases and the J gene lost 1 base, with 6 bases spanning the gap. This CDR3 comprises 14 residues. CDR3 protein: CASSESSFQETQYF. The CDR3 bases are TGCGCCAGCAGTGAGTCCTCATTCCAAGAGACCCAGTACTTC.

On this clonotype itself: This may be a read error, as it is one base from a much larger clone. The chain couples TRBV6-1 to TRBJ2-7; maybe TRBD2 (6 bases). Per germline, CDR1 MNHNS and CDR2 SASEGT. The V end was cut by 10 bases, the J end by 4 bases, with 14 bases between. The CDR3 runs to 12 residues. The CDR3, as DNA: TGTGCCAACACCGGGACTTATTACGAGCAGTACTTC. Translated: CANTGTYYEQYF.

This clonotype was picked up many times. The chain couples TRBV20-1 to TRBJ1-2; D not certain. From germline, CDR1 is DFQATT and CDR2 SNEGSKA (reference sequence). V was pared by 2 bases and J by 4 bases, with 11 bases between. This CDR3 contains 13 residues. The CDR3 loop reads CSARPQTLYGYTF. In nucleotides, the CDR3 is TGCAGTGCTAGACCTCAGACCCTCTATGGCTACACCTTC.

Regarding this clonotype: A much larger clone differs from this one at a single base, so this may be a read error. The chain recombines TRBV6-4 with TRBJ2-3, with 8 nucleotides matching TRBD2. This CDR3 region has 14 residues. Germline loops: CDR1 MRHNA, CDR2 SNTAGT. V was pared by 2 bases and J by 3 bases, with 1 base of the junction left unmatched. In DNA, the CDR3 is TGTGCCAGCAGTGACCCTAGCGGGACAGATACGCAGTATTTT. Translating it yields CASSDPSGTDTQYF.

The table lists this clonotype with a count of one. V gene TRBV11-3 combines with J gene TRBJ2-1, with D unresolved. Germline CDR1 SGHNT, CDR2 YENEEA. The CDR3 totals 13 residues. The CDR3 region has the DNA TGTACAAGCAGCCCCACACCTGGTAATGAGCAGTTCTTC. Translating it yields CTSSPTPGNEQFF.

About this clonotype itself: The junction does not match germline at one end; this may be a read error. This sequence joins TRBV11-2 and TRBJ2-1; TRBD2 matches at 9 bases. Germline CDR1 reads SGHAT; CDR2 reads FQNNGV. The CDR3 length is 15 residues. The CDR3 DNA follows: TGTACCAGCAACTTTATTGCGGGAGGGAATAATGAGCAGCTCTTC. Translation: CTSNFIAGGNNEQLF.

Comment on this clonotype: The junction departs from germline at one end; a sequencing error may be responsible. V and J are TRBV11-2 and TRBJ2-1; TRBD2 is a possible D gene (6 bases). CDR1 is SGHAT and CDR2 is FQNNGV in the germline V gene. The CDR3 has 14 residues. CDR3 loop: CTSSLVRRGHEQFF. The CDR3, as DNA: TGTACCAGCAGCTTAGTGAGGAGGGGCCATGAGCAGTTCTTC.

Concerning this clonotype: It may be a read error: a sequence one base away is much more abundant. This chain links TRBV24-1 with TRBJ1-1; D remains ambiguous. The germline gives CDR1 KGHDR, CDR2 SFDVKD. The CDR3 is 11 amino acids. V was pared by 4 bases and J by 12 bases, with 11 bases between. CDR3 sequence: CATSDDWEPFF. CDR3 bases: TGTGCCACCAGTGACGACTGGGAACCTTTCTTT.

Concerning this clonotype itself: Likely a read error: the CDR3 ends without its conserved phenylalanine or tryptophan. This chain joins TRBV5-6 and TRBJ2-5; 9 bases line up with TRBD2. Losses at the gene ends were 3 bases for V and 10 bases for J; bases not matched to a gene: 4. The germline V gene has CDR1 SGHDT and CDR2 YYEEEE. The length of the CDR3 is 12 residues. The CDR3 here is CASSSLAGVQYL. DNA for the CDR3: TGTGCCAGCAGCTCTTTAGCGGGGGTCCAGTACTTA.

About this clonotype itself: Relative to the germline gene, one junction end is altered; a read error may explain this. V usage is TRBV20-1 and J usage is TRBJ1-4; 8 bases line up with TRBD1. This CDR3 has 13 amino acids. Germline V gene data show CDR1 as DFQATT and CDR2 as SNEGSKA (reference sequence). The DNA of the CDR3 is TGCAATGCAGGGGGCAGCGCTAATGAAAAACTGTTCTTT. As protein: CNAGGSANEKLFF.

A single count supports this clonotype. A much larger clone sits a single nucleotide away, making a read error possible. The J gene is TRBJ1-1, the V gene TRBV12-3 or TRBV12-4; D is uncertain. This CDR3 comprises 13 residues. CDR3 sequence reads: CTSSWNQNTEAFF. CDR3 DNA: TGTACCAGCAGTTGGAACCAGAACACTGAAGCTTTCTTT.

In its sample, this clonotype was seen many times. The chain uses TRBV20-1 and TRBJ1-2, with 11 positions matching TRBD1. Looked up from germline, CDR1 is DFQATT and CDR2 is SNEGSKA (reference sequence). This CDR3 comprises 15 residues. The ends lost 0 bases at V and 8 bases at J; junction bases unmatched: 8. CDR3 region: CSARDQGQGDLGYTF. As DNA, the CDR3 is TGCAGTGCTAGAGATCAGGGACAGGGGGATCTGGGCTACACCTTC.

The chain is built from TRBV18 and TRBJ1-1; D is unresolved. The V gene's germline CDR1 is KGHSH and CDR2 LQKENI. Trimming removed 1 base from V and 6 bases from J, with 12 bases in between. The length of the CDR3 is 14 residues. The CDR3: CASSPLTSEPEAFF. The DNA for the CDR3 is TGTGCCAGCTCACCACTAACGAGCGAACCTGAAGCTTTCTTT.

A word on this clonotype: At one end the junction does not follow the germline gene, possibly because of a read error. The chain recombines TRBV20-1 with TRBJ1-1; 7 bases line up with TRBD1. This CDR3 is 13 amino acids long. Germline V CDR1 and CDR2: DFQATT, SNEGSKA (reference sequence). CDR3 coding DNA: TGTAGTGCTAGCCCTGACAGGGCCACTGAAGCTTTCTTT. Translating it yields CSASPDRATEAFF.